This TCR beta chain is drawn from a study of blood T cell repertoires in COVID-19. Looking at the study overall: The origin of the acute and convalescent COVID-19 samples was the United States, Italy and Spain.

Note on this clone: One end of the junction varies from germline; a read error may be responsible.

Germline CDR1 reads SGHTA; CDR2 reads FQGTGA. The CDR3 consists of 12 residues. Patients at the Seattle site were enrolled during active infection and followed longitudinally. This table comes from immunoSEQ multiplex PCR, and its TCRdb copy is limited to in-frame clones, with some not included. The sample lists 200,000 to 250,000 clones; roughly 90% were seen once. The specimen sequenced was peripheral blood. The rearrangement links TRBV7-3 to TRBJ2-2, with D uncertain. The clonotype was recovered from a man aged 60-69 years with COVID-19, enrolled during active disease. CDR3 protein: CASSLNSGELFF. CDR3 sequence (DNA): TGTGCCAGCAGCTTAAACAGCGGGGAGCTGTTTTTT.